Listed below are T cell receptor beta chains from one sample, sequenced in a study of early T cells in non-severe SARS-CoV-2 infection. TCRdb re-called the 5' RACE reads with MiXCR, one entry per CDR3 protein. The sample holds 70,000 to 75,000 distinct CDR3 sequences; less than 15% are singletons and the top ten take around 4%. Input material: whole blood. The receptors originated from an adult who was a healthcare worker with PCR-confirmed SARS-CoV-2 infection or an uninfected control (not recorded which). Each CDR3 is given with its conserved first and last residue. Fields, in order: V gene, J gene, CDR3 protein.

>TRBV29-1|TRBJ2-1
CSVPPGQGAPNSYNEQFF
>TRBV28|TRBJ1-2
CASRPSGGGYTF
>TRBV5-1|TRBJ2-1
CASSPTAAYNEQFF
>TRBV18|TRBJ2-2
CASSVGPIGELFF
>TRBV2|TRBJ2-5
CASSGTGETQYF
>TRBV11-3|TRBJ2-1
CASSLRGGISSYNEQFF
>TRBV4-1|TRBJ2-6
CASSQERDGANVLTF
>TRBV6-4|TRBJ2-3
CASSELAGATDTQYF
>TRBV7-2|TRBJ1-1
CASSFNGGLRAFF
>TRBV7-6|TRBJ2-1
CASSLVFSYNEQFF
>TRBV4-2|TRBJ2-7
CASSQEGNRGVDREQYF
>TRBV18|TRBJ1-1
CASSPGRQNTEAFF
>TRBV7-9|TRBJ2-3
CASSSADTQYF
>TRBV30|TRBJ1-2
CAWSVQLTMSYTF
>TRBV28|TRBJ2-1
CASSQAGGGYNEQFF
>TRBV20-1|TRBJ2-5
CSAYPRQGQETQYF
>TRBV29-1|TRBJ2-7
CSVGQGRVYEQYF
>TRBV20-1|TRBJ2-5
CSASWGLAGGETQYF
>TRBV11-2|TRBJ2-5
CASSSGREETQYF
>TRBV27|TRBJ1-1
CASSGGITGGARMNTEAFF
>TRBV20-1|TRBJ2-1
CSARGGERASSYNEQFF
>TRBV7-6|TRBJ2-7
CASSPSGNYEQYF
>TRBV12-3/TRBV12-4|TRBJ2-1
CASSATSGSYNEQFF
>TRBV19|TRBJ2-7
CTRARSYEQYF
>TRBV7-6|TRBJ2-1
CASSLRSGAGNEQFF
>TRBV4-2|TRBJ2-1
CASSQGGIRPNEQFF
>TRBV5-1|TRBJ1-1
CASSLGVWERPTEAFF
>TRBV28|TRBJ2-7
CASSFLPGQGYEQYF
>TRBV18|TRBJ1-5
CASYSAGARQPQHF
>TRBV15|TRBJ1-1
CATSTAGRLTEAFF
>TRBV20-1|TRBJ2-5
CSARLDSEWGETQYF
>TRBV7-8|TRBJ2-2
CASSLRSGQGPTGELFF
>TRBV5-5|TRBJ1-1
CASSWTGTANTEAFF
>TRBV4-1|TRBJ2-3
CASSQDAMTTYTDTQYF
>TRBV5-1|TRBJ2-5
CASSLSAAGAFETQYF
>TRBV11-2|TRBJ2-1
CASSLHNEQFF
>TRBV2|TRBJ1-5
CASSDIIGDQPQHF
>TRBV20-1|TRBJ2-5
CSAGTGIQETQYF
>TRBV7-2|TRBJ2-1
CASSLGAVSYNEQFF
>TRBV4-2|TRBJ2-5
CASSPGTGSGGRRVETQYF
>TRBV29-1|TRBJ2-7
CSVDAGAAYEQYF